This entry lists 31 T cell receptor beta chains sequenced from one sample in a study of blood T cell repertoires in COVID-19. The repertoire was sequenced with immunoSEQ multiplex PCR; TCRdb's copy has only in-frame clones and lacks some. Of under 200,000 clones listed, approximately 84% are singletons. Sequencing input: peripheral blood. The receptors derive from a woman of 80 years or more with acute or convalescent COVID-19.

This sequence joins TRBV14 and TRBJ1-6, with 8 bases aligning to TRBD1. CDR3 length equals 15 residues. Germline assignment: CDR1 SGHDN and CDR2 FVKESK. V shed 3 bases and J 7 bases; nucleotides not matched to a gene: 5. This chain's CDR3 is CASSQRTGSNSPLHF. The CDR3 nucleotides read TGTGCCAGCAGCCAGCGGACAGGGAGCAATTCACCCCTCCACTTT.

This clone was seen once. The chain employs TRBV12-5 and TRBJ1-6, with D perhaps TRBD1 (5 bases). This CDR3 comprises 13 residues. Germline values: CDR1 LGHNT, CDR2 FRNRAP. The V end was cut by 2 bases, the J end by 10 bases, with 9 bases between. The CDR3 loop reads CASGLFPGSPLHF. CDR3 in DNA: TGTGCTAGTGGTTTGTTCCCAGGGTCACCCCTCCACTTT.

The J gene is TRBJ2-1, the V gene TRBV7-2, with 8 bases that match TRBD2. The CDR3 runs to 14 residues. V was pared by 3 bases and J by 9 bases, with 7 bases of the junction left unmatched. CDR1 is SGHTA and CDR2 is FQGNSA in the germline V gene. The CDR3 DNA sequence: TGTGCCAGCAGCTTCACCAGCGGGAGCCCTGAGCAGTTCTTC. Its protein product is CASSFTSGSPEQFF. Together with reference TRBV7-2 and TRBJ2-1, the CDR3 gives the full variable domain: GAGVSQSPSNKVTEKGKDVELRCDPISGHTALYWYRQSLGQGLEFLIYFQGNSAPDKSGLPSDRFSAERTGGSVSTLTIQRTQQEDSAVYLCASSFTSGSPEQFFGPGTRLTVL.

The V and J genes are TRBV7-2 and TRBJ1-1; 9 positions match TRBD1. The CDR3 length is 13 residues. Trimming at V came to 5 bases and at J to 10 bases, leaving 8 bases not matched to a gene. Germline-derived CDR1 and CDR2 are SGHTA and FQGNSA. As DNA, the CDR3 is TGTGCCAGCAGCACTGAGACAGGGGGTACAGCTTTCTTT. Amino acids: CASSTETGGTAFF.

The chain employs TRBV5-1 and TRBJ2-7; 10 nucleotides align to TRBD2. Germline CDR1 is SGHRS and CDR2 is YFSETQ. The CDR3 is made up of 15 amino acids. The V segment lost 6 bases and the J segment 6 bases; nucleotides outside the gene matches: 12. CDR3 bases: TGCGCCAGCACCTTTCTAGCGGGAGCATTAAGCGAGCAGTACTTC. It yields the protein CASTFLAGALSEQYF.

As DNA, the CDR3 is TGTGCCAGCGCTCCGGGGCGGGAGAATTTTAATGAGCAGTTCTTC. This sequence encodes CASAPGRENFNEQFF. This rearrangement joins TRBV11-3 to TRBJ2-1; TRBD2 matches 7 bases. The germline gives CDR1 SGHNT, CDR2 YENEEA. This CDR3 has 15 amino acids. V shed 8 bases and J 7 bases; nucleotides not matched to a gene: 14.

The gene calls are TRBV4-3 and TRBJ1-5, with D possibly TRBD1 on 6 matching bases. Germline loops: CDR1 LGHNA, CDR2 YSLEER. This CDR3 has 16 residues. Trimming took 1 base from V and 2 from J, leaving 12 bases between them. The CDR3 loop is CASSQGRWTGNQPQHF. The CDR3 nucleotides read TGCGCCAGCAGCCAAGGAAGGTGGACAGGCAATCAGCCCCAGCATTTT.

V and J are TRBV6-1 and TRBJ1-2; D perhaps matches TRBD1 (5 bases). Between the trimmed V and J ends, which lost 1 base and 5 bases, there was a span of 11 bases. From germline, CDR1 is MNHNS and CDR2 SASEGT. The CDR3 spans 14 residues. CDR3 sequence reads: CASSEEAGVYGYTF. CDR3 nucleotides: TGTGCCAGCAGTGAAGAGGCGGGGGTGTATGGCTACACCTTC.

This chain connects TRBV5-1 to TRBJ2-2; perhaps TRBD2 as D (6 bases). Germline V gene sequence: CDR1 SGHRS, CDR2 YFSETQ. The CDR3 sequence is 16 residues long. V gave up 0 bases and J gave up 1 base, with 10 bases separating them. The DNA of the CDR3 is TGCGCCAGCAGCTTGGCGGGCGGGGTGAACACCGGGGAGCTGTTTTTT. Translated: CASSLAGGVNTGELFF.

V and J are TRBV9 and TRBJ2-2; 8 nucleotides agree with TRBD1. Germline V CDR1 and CDR2: SGDLS, YYNGEE. The CDR3 is 18 residues long. The V segment lost 1 base and the J segment 4 bases; nucleotides outside the gene matches: 12. The CDR3 here is CASSVQGAGLVSTGELFF. CDR3 nucleotide sequence: TGTGCCAGCAGCGTACAGGGGGCAGGTTTAGTGTCCACCGGGGAGCTGTTTTTT.

This chain links TRBV5-1 with TRBJ2-5; D perhaps matches TRBD1 (6 bases). The V end was cut by 0 bases, the J end by 3 bases, with 9 bases between. The V gene's germline CDR1 is SGHRS and CDR2 YFSETQ. The CDR3 has 14 amino acids. As DNA, the CDR3 is TGCGCCAGCAGCTTGGAACAGGGCAAAGAGACCCAGTACTTC. It translates to CASSLEQGKETQYF.

The chain employs TRBV2 and TRBJ2-4, with 7 bases fitting TRBD2. The CDR3 sequence is 13 residues long. Per the germline V gene, CDR1 is SNHLY and CDR2 is FYNNEI. The CDR3 spells CSCGRETGNIQYF. The CDR3, as DNA: TGTTCCTGTGGGCGGGAGACGGGAAACATTCAGTACTTC.

V gene TRBV5-4 combines with J gene TRBJ1-1; the match to TRBD1 covers 7 bases. The J segment lost 5 bases and the V segment lost 6 bases, leaving 13 bases of the junction unmatched. Germline V gene data show CDR1 as SGHNT and CDR2 as YYREEE (reference sequence). The CDR3 contains 15 residues. CDR3 bases: TGTGCCAGCATGCGACAGGGAGCACCGGGGACTGAAGCTTTCTTT. Its protein is CASMRQGAPGTEAFF.

The chain uses TRBV28 and TRBJ2-3, with TRBD1 identical over 10 bases. This CDR3 region has 17 residues. V was pared by 3 bases and J by 5 bases, with 11 bases of the junction left unmatched. CDR1 and CDR2 from the germline V gene are MDHEN and SYDVKM. CDR3 amino acids: CASSFPLTGGFGDTQYF. DNA of the CDR3: TGTGCCAGCAGTTTCCCTCTGACAGGGGGCTTCGGAGATACGCAGTATTTT. The full variable domain, with the rest looked up from reference TRBV28 and TRBJ2-3, is DVKVTQSSRYLVKRTGEKVFLECVQDMDHENMFWYRQDPGLGLRLIYFSYDVKMKEKGDIPEGYSVSREKKERFSLILESASTNQTSMYLCASSFPLTGGFGDTQYFGPGTRLTVL.

The chain is built from TRBV7-9 and TRBJ1-3; TRBD1 might be the D (5 bases). Germline CDR1 and CDR2: SEHNR and FQNEAQ (reference sequence). Trimming shortened V by 3 bases and J by 0 bases, and 18 bases separated the two germline ends. The CDR3 totals 18 residues. The CDR3 reads CASSFTGPIQLSGNTIYF. As DNA, the CDR3 is TGTGCCAGCAGCTTTACAGGCCCTATCCAACTCTCTGGAAACACCATATATTTT. The full variable domain, rest sourced from reference TRBV7-9 and TRBJ1-3, is DTGVSQNPRHKITKRGQNVTFRCDPISEHNRLYWYRQTLGQGPEFLTYFQNEAQLEKSRLLSDRFSAERPKGSFSTLEIQRTEQGDSAMYLCASSFTGPIQLSGNTIYFGEGSWLTVV.

The V call is TRBV28, the J call TRBJ1-3, with D maybe TRBD1 (6 bases). With 7 bases removed from V and 2 bases from J, the gap between germline ends came to 18 bases. Germline V CDR1 and CDR2: MDHEN, SYDVKM. The CDR3 spans 16 residues. The CDR3: CASTNGGQSTGNTIYF. CDR3 DNA sequence: TGTGCCAGCACCAACGGGGGGCAGTCTACTGGAAACACCATATATTTT.

The rearrangement links TRBV6-1 to TRBJ2-7, with 8 bases lining up with TRBD1. Germline loops: CDR1 MNHNS, CDR2 SASEGT. With 2 bases clipped from V and 4 bases from J, the junction kept 4 bases outside the gene matches. CDR3 size: 14 residues. CDR3 sequence: CASSEPGQEYEQYF. For the CDR3, the DNA is TGTGCCAGCAGTGAACCGGGACAGGAATACGAGCAGTACTTC.

The chain links TRBV4-3 to TRBJ1-2; D not resolved. The V and J ends lost 0 bases and 2 bases respectively, with 13 bases between them. Germline CDR1 LGHNA, CDR2 YSLEER. The CDR3 is 16 residues long. The CDR3 here is CASSQDLGDYNYGYTF. The DNA of the CDR3 is TGCGCCAGCAGCCAAGACTTGGGAGACTACAACTATGGCTACACCTTC.

J is TRBJ2-7 and V is TRBV5-1; a weak D match, TRBD1 (5 bases). Germline V CDR1 and CDR2: SGHRS, YFSETQ. V dropped 6 bases and J dropped 6 bases, with 13 bases sitting between them. CDR3 size: 12 residues. The CDR3 reads CASTFDRGEQYF. CDR3 in DNA: TGCGCCAGCACTTTTGATAGGGGCGAGCAGTACTTC.

The V and J genes are TRBV24-1 and TRBJ2-1, with TRBD2 matching 10 bases. The CDR3 sequence is 15 residues long. J lost 3 bases, V lost 6 bases, and 4 bases had no gene match. Germline V CDR1 and CDR2: KGHDR, SFDVKD. The CDR3 DNA reads as TGTGCCACCAGTAGTAGCGGGAGGCTCTACAATGAGCAGTTCTTC. Translation gives CATSSSGRLYNEQFF.

The V and J genes are TRBV6-2 or TRBV6-3 and TRBJ1-5; 8 bases are a match to TRBD1. The V and J ends lost 2 bases and 7 bases, in that order; junction bases with no gene match: 7. The CDR3 totals 15 residues. Per germline, CDR1 MNHEY and CDR2 SVGEGT. The CDR3 nucleotides are TGTGCCAGCAGTTACCCGGACAGGGTAGGACAGCCCCAGCATTTT. Its protein is CASSYPDRVGQPQHF.

This clone occurred a few times. The gene calls are TRBV5-1 and TRBJ1-4, with 7 positions matching TRBD1. With V trimmed by 4 bases and J by 8 bases, 8 bases remained unmatched. The germline V gene encodes CDR1 SGHRS and CDR2 YFSETQ. This CDR3 is built from 14 residues. For the CDR3, the DNA is TGCGCCAGCAGCGAAGGGGGCGTGGAAGAAAAACTGTTTTTT. This encodes CASSEGGVEEKLFF.

This clone was recorded once. The conserved final phenylalanine or tryptophan is absent from the CDR3, which likely points to a read error. The DNA is omitted, as the CDR3 cannot be located on it reliably, and the CDR3 follows TCRdb's listing. The chain joins TRBV3-1 (or the pseudogene TRBV3-2) to TRBJ2-3; whether TRBD2, the table's D call, matches the DNA was not checked. The CDR3 length equals 14 residues, ends included. Germline-derived CDR1 and CDR2 are LGHDT and YNNKEL (reference sequence). CDR3 residues: CASSQESTSGRTSL.

DNA for the CDR3: TGTGCCAGCTCCCCCGGGACAGGGGGCGCGGGAGAGACCCAGTACTTC. Amino acid sequence: CASSPGTGGAGETQYF. The rearrangement links TRBV18 to TRBJ2-5, with TRBD1 matching over 12 bases. J lost 4 bases, V lost 6 bases, and 9 bases had no gene match. Germline V gene sequence: CDR1 KGHSH, CDR2 LQKENI. The CDR3 has 16 residues.

Regarding this clone: This CDR3 is also generated by other DNA sequences in the sample. V usage is TRBV19 and J usage is TRBJ2-1; 8 bases agree with TRBD2. Germline V gene lookup returns CDR1 LNHDA and CDR2 SQIVND (reference sequence). The CDR3 is 14 residues long. The V segment lost 3 bases and the J segment 8 bases; nucleotides outside the gene matches: 6. For the CDR3, the DNA is TGTGCCAGTAGTATCGGGGGGGGGAGCGATGAGCAGTTCTTC. It is translated as CASSIGGGSDEQFF.

The chain couples TRBV2 to TRBJ1-1, with D perhaps matching TRBD1 (5 bases). The germline V gene encodes CDR1 SNHLY and CDR2 FYNNEI. V lost 6 bases to trimming and J lost 1 base, with 15 bases between them. The CDR3 covers 15 residues. CDR3 protein: CASRAWQGTNTEAFF. The CDR3 coding sequence is TGTGCCAGCAGAGCCTGGCAGGGCACGAACACTGAAGCTTTCTTT.

V usage is TRBV5-1 and J usage is TRBJ2-3; TRBD2 aligns across 12 bases. J gave up 5 bases and V 4 bases, and 5 bases lay outside the gene matches. The CDR3 totals 15 residues. CDR1 and CDR2 from the germline V gene are SGHRS and YFSETQ. This CDR3 is CASSRPSGREDTQYF. CDR3 bases: TGCGCCAGCAGCAGGCCTAGCGGGAGGGAAGATACGCAGTATTTT.

The rearrangement uses TRBV2 and TRBJ2-1; the match to TRBD2 covers 7 bases. The J segment lost 4 bases and the V segment lost 6 bases, leaving 3 bases of the junction unmatched. The length of the CDR3 is 13 residues. Germline V lookup: CDR1 SNHLY, CDR2 FYNNEI. This chain's CDR3 is CASRSGIYNEQFF. The CDR3 region has the DNA TGTGCCAGCAGAAGCGGGATATACAATGAGCAGTTCTTC.

This chain connects TRBV27 to TRBJ2-7; D possibly corresponds to TRBD2 (6 bases). CDR1 and CDR2 from the germline V gene are MNHEY and SMNVEV (reference sequence). Trimming removed 11 bases from V and 3 bases from J, with 11 bases in between. CDR3 length: 11 residues. The CDR3 coding sequence is TGTGCCGCTGGGGGGTTCTACGAGCAGTACTTC. It codes for CAAGGFYEQYF.

The gene calls are TRBV5-1 and TRBJ2-1, with a weak D call TRBD1 (6 bases). CDR1 is SGHRS and CDR2 is YFSETQ in the germline V gene. The CDR3 has 16 residues. V was cut by 2 bases and J by 0 bases, with 12 bases left in between. The CDR3 coding sequence is TGCGCCAGCAGCTTCAGGGGACGGAGCTCCTACAATGAGCAGTTCTTC. As protein: CASSFRGRSSYNEQFF.

The CDR3 DNA follows: TGTGCCAGCAGTTACGGCGGGACAGGAGTCAATGGCTACACCTTC. This codes for CASSYGGTGVNGYTF. This chain joins TRBV6-6 and TRBJ1-2; 8 bases match TRBD1. J gave up 6 bases and V 2 bases, and 8 bases lay outside the gene matches. Per germline, CDR1 MNHNY and CDR2 SVGAGI (reference sequence). This CDR3 region has 15 residues.